The source of this TCR beta chain is a study of cytomegalovirus exposure and HLA in healthy donors. Study-level results: According to a subsequent analysis, TCR clusters from the first cohort were inclined to appear together in the roughly 120 validation repertoires. The study put 150 or so TCR beta chains on its list as cytomegalovirus-associated. The authors confirmed in vitro that three CMV-associated chains were specific for CMV antigens. Rare sequences made up most TCRs, while some public TCRs were found in many donors.

A note on this clone: The antigen is not known.

Sequenced by immunoSEQ multiplex PCR; TCRdb stores in-frame clones only, minus some. The sample holds 100,000 to 120,000 clones, approximately 88% seen once. The receptor was derived from a woman aged 25 to 45 in good health and CMV-seropositive. What was sequenced was PBMCs.

This CDR3 reads CASSSPGQEQFF. The CDR3 nucleotides read TGTGCCAGCAGCTCACCGGGACAAGAGCAGTTCTTC. This chain links TRBV5-6 with TRBJ2-1; D may be TRBD1 (6 bases). This CDR3 has 12 amino acids. The V end was cut by 3 bases, the J end by 10 bases, with 11 bases between. Germline V gene lookup returns CDR1 SGHDT and CDR2 YYEEEE.